This TCR beta chain was captured by sequencing in a study of T cell repertoires in ileal Crohn's disease. Measured with immunoSEQ multiplex PCR; TCRdb has only the in-frame clones, and not every one. This sample yields more than 4,000 clones, of which approximately 72% are seen a single time; 15% to 20% belongs to the top ten. Study observations and caveats: High-frequency clones were more common in sorted CD8 than CD4 cells.

In this sample, this clone turned up once. Antigen unknown. This clonotype was sampled from an adult with Crohn's disease. The sequenced sample consisted of ileal tissue.

The CDR3 bases are TGTGCCAGCAGGACGGGAGGGGGCCTTCCATTCAACATTCAGTACTTC. As protein: CASRTGGGLPFNIQYF. The rearrangement uses TRBV6-7 and TRBJ2-4, with a possible D match to TRBD2 (8 bases). TRBV6-7 is classed as an ORF, of uncertain function. V shed 6 bases and J shed 7 bases, with 22 bases lying between them. The CDR3 is made up of 16 amino acids.